These T cell receptor beta chains were read from a single sample in a study of T cell responses to AZD1222 COVID-19 vaccine. Clones were read by immunoSEQ multiplex PCR, and TCRdb kept only the in-frame ones, dropping some. The sample yields some 83,000 clones, about 89% seen once. The source was peripheral blood, collected 28 days after the second AZD1222 dose. All receptors come from an adult who received the AZD1222 COVID-19 vaccine. The CDR3 runs from the conserved cysteine through the conserved F or W. D genes are given only for firm matches. The size of a clone is reported for some rows only, either as once, few or many, or as a class for expanded clones.

clone size	J gene	V gene	D gene	CDR3 DNA	CDR3 protein
NA	TRBJ1-2	TRBV24-1	NA	TGTGCCACCAGTACCGGGAAGAGCACCCCTAACTATGGCTACACCTTC	CATSTGKSTPNYGYTF
NA	TRBJ2-3	TRBV2	NA	TGTGCCAGCAGTGAAAGGAGGACAGACACAGATACGCAGTATTTT	CASSERRTDTDTQYF
NA	TRBJ2-7	TRBV28	TRBD1	TGTGCCAGCAGTTCCGTATGGGGGAGACAGGGCCTAGCCTACGAGCAGTACTTC	CASSSVWGRQGLAYEQYF
once	TRBJ2-1	TRBV27	NA	TGTGCCAGCAGTTTTCGCAGGAGCTCCTACAATGAGCAGTTCTTC	CASSFRRSSYNEQFF
NA	TRBJ1-2	TRBV7-2	TRBD1	TGTGCCAGCAGCGAATCAACCGGGACAGGGTACGGCTACACCTTC	CASSESTGTGYGYTF
NA	TRBJ2-5	TRBV19	TRBD2	TGTGCCAGTAGTCGAGAAGCGGGGGTGAGAGAGACCCAGTACTTC	CASSREAGVRETQYF
NA	TRBJ1-1	TRBV19	NA	TGTGCCAGTAGCCCCCCGGTGGTTTTCGCTGAAGCTTTCTTT	CASSPPVVFAEAFF
once	TRBJ2-7	TRBV29-1	NA	TGCAGCGGCCTTTGGGGGTCGGCCTACGAGCAGTACTTC	CSGLWGSAYEQYF
NA	TRBJ2-6	TRBV29-1	NA	TGCAGCGTTGAGGGATCAAGCCTCTCTGGGGCCAACGTCCTGACTTTC	CSVEGSSLSGANVLTF
NA	TRBJ2-1	TRBV15	NA	TGTGCCACCAGCAGCCGAGGGAGCTCCTACAATGAGCAGTTCTTC	CATSSRGSSYNEQFF
NA	TRBJ2-5	TRBV7-9	NA	TGTGCCAGCAGCCCAAGGCTAATGGAGACCCAGTACTTC	CASSPRLMETQYF
NA	TRBJ2-1	TRBV27	NA	TGTGCCAGCAGTTTATCCCCGGGGTTCTCCTACAATGAGCAGTTCTTC	CASSLSPGFSYNEQFF
NA	TRBJ1-2	TRBV12-3/TRBV12-4	NA	TGTGCCAGCAGTCGCACGGGGAATGGCTACACCTTC	CASSRTGNGYTF
NA	TRBJ1-5	TRBV6-2/TRBV6-3	NA	TGTGCCAGCAGTTACTCGGAAAGGAGTAGCAATCAGCCCCAGCATTTT	CASSYSERSSNQPQHF
NA	TRBJ1-2	TRBV2	NA	TGTGCCAGCACCCAAGACAGTTTCGAGGGCTACACCTTC	CASTQDSFEGYTF
NA	TRBJ2-2	TRBV5-6	NA	TGTGCCAGCAGGGGCCGCGGGGAGCTGTTTTTT	CASRGRGELFF
NA	TRBJ1-1	TRBV6-1	NA	TGTGCCAGCAGTGAAGCGCAATGGATCAACACTGAAGCTTTCTTT	CASSEAQWINTEAFF
NA	TRBJ1-1	TRBV30	TRBD1	TGTGCCTGGAGACCACCCCCGGGACAGGGGGCACGCACTGAAGCTTTCTTT	CAWRPPPGQGARTEAFF
once	TRBJ1-3	TRBV12-3/TRBV12-4	NA	TGTGCCAGCGGCTCTGGAAACACCATATATTTT	CASGSGNTIYF
NA	TRBJ2-5	TRBV5-5	TRBD1	TGTGCCAGCACCCCCCCCGGGACAGGAAGGAGGACCCAGTACTTC	CASTPPGTGRRTQYF
NA	TRBJ2-2	TRBV10-1	TRBD1	TGCGCCAGCAGTGGGGGGACAGGGAAAGTATACGGGGAGCTGTTTTTT	CASSGGTGKVYGELFF
NA	TRBJ1-2	TRBV6-2/TRBV6-3	NA	TGTGCCAGCAGTTGGCAATGGTATGGCTACACCTTC	CASSWQWYGYTF
NA	TRBJ2-3	TRBV10-3	NA	TGTGCCACCAGTCGGCCTAGTGCAGATACGCAGTATTTT	CATSRPSADTQYF
NA	TRBJ1-1	TRBV5-1	TRBD1	TGCGCCAGCAGCTTGGCTCCCATTTTAAGGGGGCGAGGTAAGGGCACTGAAGCTTTCTTT	CASSLAPILRGRGKGTEAFF
few	TRBJ1-5	TRBV7-9	NA	TGTGCCAGCAGCTTAGTCATGGGGGAGCCCCAGCATTTT	CASSLVMGEPQHF
NA	TRBJ2-1	TRBV4-3	TRBD2	TGCGCCAGCAGCCCGGGACTAGCTTTTAATGAGCAGTTCTTC	CASSPGLAFNEQFF
NA	TRBJ2-7	TRBV4-1	NA	TGCGCCAGCAGCGGTATGGTGGGAGGCTACGAGCAGTACTTC	CASSGMVGGYEQYF
NA	TRBJ1-4	TRBV10-1	NA	TGCGCCAGTTGTATAGGCGCTCTAACTAATGAAAAACTGTTTTTT	CASCIGALTNEKLFF
few	TRBJ1-2	TRBV20-1	NA	TGCAGTGCTAGAGACCCCTATGGCTACACCTTC	CSARDPYGYTF
NA	TRBJ2-3	TRBV6-8	TRBD1	TGTGCCAGCAGTATCCCACTTAGGGACAGGGGGGAAACTAGCACAGATACGCAGTATTTT	CASSIPLRDRGETSTDTQYF
NA	TRBJ1-2	TRBV7-2	NA	TGTGCCAGCAGCTCAGTGTTTTGGGGAGGCTACACCTTC	CASSSVFWGGYTF
NA	TRBJ2-5	TRBV2	NA	TGTGCCAGCCTGCGGACCCAAGAGACCCAGTACTTC	CASLRTQETQYF
NA	TRBJ1-5	TRBV28	NA	TGTGCCAGCAGTTTAGTCTGGTCGCCCCAGCATTTT	CASSLVWSPQHF
few	TRBJ2-7	TRBV2	NA	TGTGCCAGCACACGGGTCGCCCACGAGCAGTACTTC	CASTRVAHEQYF
NA	TRBJ2-1	TRBV28	NA	TGTGCCAGCGCGGGACGGTCAGTCTCCTACAATGAGCAGTTCTTC	CASAGRSVSYNEQFF
NA	TRBJ1-3	TRBV18	TRBD1	TGTGCCGGAATAACCGGGACAGGGGTAAACACCATATATTTT	CAGITGTGVNTIYF
NA	TRBJ1-2	TRBV11-2	NA	TGTGCCAGCAGCTCGCCGTTGAAGATTCACTATGGCTACACCTTC	CASSSPLKIHYGYTF
NA	TRBJ2-1	TRBV3-1/TRBV3-2	TRBD2	TGTGCCAGCAGCCTCGGACTAGCGGGAAACGAACCTGAGCAGTTCTTC	CASSLGLAGNEPEQFF
NA	TRBJ1-1	TRBV18	NA	TGTGCCAGCGCACAGGGTCTGAACACTGAAGCTTTCTTT	CASAQGLNTEAFF
NA	TRBJ2-7	TRBV19	TRBD1	TGTGCCAGTAGTCCCACACTCGGGACAGACTACGAGCAGTACTTC	CASSPTLGTDYEQYF
NA	TRBJ2-7	TRBV6-2/TRBV6-3	TRBD1	TGTGCCAGCAGTTACGGGGACAGAGCCTACGAGCAGTACTTC	CASSYGDRAYEQYF
NA	TRBJ2-2	TRBV7-3	NA	TGTGCCAGCAGCTTAAAGGGGACACACAACACCGGGGAGCTGTTTTTT	CASSLKGTHNTGELFF
NA	TRBJ1-2	TRBV6-1	NA	TGTGCCAGCAGTGAAGGGCGGGGGTCCGGTATTGACTACACCTTC	CASSEGRGSGIDYTF
NA	TRBJ1-5	TRBV10-1	NA	TGCGCCAGCAGTGAGTCGAAGGAAGAGTTAAGAAATCAGCCCCAGCATTTT	CASSESKEELRNQPQHF
NA	TRBJ1-2	TRBV9	TRBD1	TGTGCCAGCAGTACTGATTCCGGGACAGGGGGCGCGGGCTACACCTTC	CASSTDSGTGGAGYTF
NA	TRBJ1-2	TRBV19	TRBD1	TGTGCCAGTAGTCTTACCGGGACAGGGTCCCGGGCGAGTGGCTACACCTTC	CASSLTGTGSRASGYTF
NA	TRBJ2-1	TRBV30	TRBD2	TGTGCCTGGGAATTTAGCGGGGGGGCGATCAATGAGCAGTTCTTC	CAWEFSGGAINEQFF
NA	TRBJ1-2	TRBV5-1	NA	TGCGCCAGCAGCTTAGAAGGGGTGGTTGGCTACACCTTC	CASSLEGVVGYTF
NA	TRBJ2-2	TRBV11-3	NA	TGTGCCAGCAGCTTAGCTCTCTCGCAGGGCCGTAACGGGGAGCTGTTTTTT	CASSLALSQGRNGELFF